Listed below are T cell receptor beta chains from one sample, sequenced in a study of CD8 T cells in Susac syndrome. One entry per CDR3 protein results from TCRdb running MiXCR on the immunoSEQ multiplex PCR reads. This sample yields roughly 400,000 distinct CDR3 sequences, of which approximately 85% are seen a single time; approximately 0.12% belongs to the top ten. Material for sequencing was CD8+ T cells from PBMCs. The receptors were gathered from a human donor with multiple sclerosis. CDR3s include the opening cysteine and the closing phenylalanine or tryptophan. The order of the fields is J gene, clone size, V gene, D gene, CDR3 protein, CDR3 DNA. D genes are given only for firm matches. Where a row states a size, it is once, few, many or the class of an expanded clone; other rows omit it.

>TRBJ2-2|.|TRBV6-1|.
CAITSNTGELFF
TGTGCGATAACCTCGAACACCGGGGAGCTGTTTTTT
>TRBJ2-5|.|TRBV11-2|TRBD1
CASSHGQGAHRTQYF
TGTGCCAGCAGTCACGGACAGGGGGCGCACCGGACCCAGTACTTC
>TRBJ2-1|.|TRBV7-8|.
CASSPRDSGNEQFF
TGTGCCAGCAGCCCCCGAGATAGCGGCAATGAGCAGTTCTTC
>TRBJ1-5|.|TRBV4-1|.
CASSQSDRGASQPQHF
TGCGCCAGCAGCCAATCGGATCGGGGGGCAAGCCAGCCCCAGCATTTT
>TRBJ1-6|once|TRBV3-1|.
CASSQVTRNYNSPLHF
TGTGCCAGCAGCCAAGTGACACGAAACTATAATTCACCCCTCCACTTT
>TRBJ2-1|.|TRBV5-6|.
CASSWIRGANEQFF
TGTGCCAGCAGCTGGATCCGGGGGGCCAATGAGCAGTTCTTC
>TRBJ2-7|.|TRBV27|.
CASSLWAGSYEQYF
TGTGCCAGCAGTTTATGGGCCGGGTCCTACGAGCAGTACTTC
>TRBJ2-7|few|TRBV7-9|.
CASSFGPADEQYF
TGTGCCAGCAGCTTCGGGCCCGCGGACGAGCAGTACTTC
>TRBJ2-7|.|TRBV19|.
CASSRTLGGHYEQYF
TGTGCCAGTAGTCGCACACTGGGCGGGCACTACGAGCAGTACTTC
>TRBJ2-7|.|TRBV10-2|.
CASSGSSGAYEQYF
TGCGCCAGCAGTGGGAGCAGCGGAGCCTACGAGCAGTACTTC
>TRBJ2-7|.|TRBV18|.
CASSLRDGSFYEQYF
TGTGCCAGCTCTCTCCGGGACGGCTCGTTCTACGAGCAGTACTTC
>TRBJ2-7|.|TRBV11-2|TRBD2
CASSLVAGMYEQYF
TGTGCCAGCAGCTTAGTAGCGGGGATGTACGAGCAGTACTTC
>TRBJ2-1|.|TRBV13|.
CASSLPDGGEQFF
TGTGCCAGCAGCTTACCCGACGGCGGTGAGCAGTTCTTC
>TRBJ2-5|.|TRBV18|.
CASSPPGFQASYQETQYF
TGTGCCAGCTCACCACCGGGATTTCAGGCTTCGTACCAAGAGACCCAGTACTTC
>TRBJ2-7|.|TRBV20-1|.
CSAIPGKESYEQYF
TGCAGTGCTATCCCCGGGAAGGAGTCCTACGAGCAGTACTTC
>TRBJ1-3|.|TRBV12-3/TRBV12-4|.
CASSYGPTNTIYF
TGTGCCAGCAGCTATGGACCGACTAACACCATATATTTT
>TRBJ1-1|.|TRBV5-1|.
CASSFRDATEAFF
TGCGCCAGCAGCTTCCGGGATGCCACTGAAGCTTTCTTT
>TRBJ2-1|.|TRBV20-1|TRBD2
CSASLQGGAGNEQFF
TGCAGTGCTAGCCTCCAGGGAGGGGCCGGCAATGAGCAGTTCTTC
>TRBJ1-2|.|TRBV27|.
CASSGDSYGYTF
TGTGCCAGCAGTGGTGACAGTTATGGCTACACCTTC
>TRBJ1-6|once|TRBV6-5|TRBD1
CASSYGTGNNSPLHF
TGTGCCAGCAGTTACGGGACAGGGAATAATTCACCCCTCCACTTT
>TRBJ2-7|.|TRBV6-1|.
CASSDPAREMWAEQYF
TGTGCCAGCAGTGACCCTGCGAGGGAGATGTGGGCCGAGCAGTACTTC
>TRBJ1-1|.|TRBV5-4|.
CASSNPRGDAEAFF
TGTGCCAGCAGTAACCCGAGGGGCGACGCAGAAGCTTTCTTT
>TRBJ2-1|.|TRBV27|.
CASSLSGGGLTYNEQFF
TGTGCCAGCAGTCTCTCGGGGGGCGGACTTACCTACAATGAGCAGTTCTTC
>TRBJ2-7|.|TRBV28|.
CASTPLGEYEQQYF
TGTGCCAGCACTCCATTAGGCGAGTACGAGCAGCAGTACTTC
>TRBJ2-3|.|TRBV7-3|TRBD2
CASSLNGGLAGPVGTDTQYF
TGTGCCAGCAGCTTAAACGGGGGACTAGCGGGACCGGTGGGCACAGATACGCAGTATTTT
>TRBJ1-4|.|TRBV30|TRBD1
CAWSTGGEKLFF
TGTGCCTGGAGTACAGGGGGAGAAAAACTGTTTTTT
>TRBJ2-7|.|TRBV12-3/TRBV12-4|.
CASTHTMGSFDEQYF
TGTGCCAGCACCCATACAATGGGGTCCTTCGACGAGCAGTACTTC
>TRBJ2-2|.|TRBV29-1|.
CSVEDLTENTGELFF
TGCAGCGTTGAAGATCTGACAGAAAACACCGGGGAGCTGTTTTTT
>TRBJ2-3|.|TRBV4-1|.
CASSQAQATDTQYF
TGCGCCAGCAGCCAAGCTCAGGCCACAGATACGCAGTATTTT
>TRBJ1-2|.|TRBV27|.
CASSFGVGYGYTF
TGTGCCAGCAGTTTTGGGGTAGGCTATGGCTACACCTTC
>TRBJ2-7|.|TRBV14|.
CATSRGHYEQYF
TGTGCCACCTCTCGGGGACACTACGAGCAGTACTTC
>TRBJ2-3|.|TRBV12-3/TRBV12-4|TRBD1
CASNHVQGAIVGADTQYF
TGTGCCAGCAATCATGTTCAGGGGGCTATAGTCGGTGCAGATACGCAGTATTTT
>TRBJ2-1|.|TRBV2|TRBD1
CASSGGTESPYNEQFF
TGTGCCAGCAGTGGGGGGACAGAGAGCCCCTACAATGAGCAGTTCTTC
>TRBJ1-4|.|TRBV28|TRBD1
CASSFPNTQGAENSENEKLFF
TGTGCCAGCAGTTTCCCCAATACACAGGGGGCGGAAAATTCGGAAAATGAAAAACTGTTTTTT
>TRBJ1-2|.|TRBV2|.
CASSITTETTNYGYTF
TGTGCCAGCAGCATTACGACAGAGACTACTAACTATGGCTACACCTTC
>TRBJ2-1|few|TRBV19|.
CASSIAGNSYNEQFF
TGTGCCAGTAGTATTGCTGGGAATTCCTACAATGAGCAGTTCTTC
>TRBJ1-1|.|TRBV5-1|TRBD1
CASSLEQGMAEAFF
TGCGCCAGCAGCTTGGAACAGGGGATGGCTGAAGCTTTCTTT
>TRBJ2-2|.|TRBV5-1|TRBD1
CASSLLDGTGPYTGELFF
TGCGCCAGCAGCTTGCTAGACGGGACAGGGCCGTACACCGGGGAGCTGTTTTTT
>TRBJ2-3|.|TRBV6-5|.
CASSYSSQKEKNDTQYF
TGTGCCAGCAGTTACTCGAGTCAGAAAGAAAAAAATGATACGCAGTATTTT
>TRBJ2-7|.|TRBV4-1|.
CASSQTQGEDEQYF
TGCGCCAGCAGCCAAACCCAGGGGGAGGACGAGCAGTACTTC
>TRBJ2-2|.|TRBV27|TRBD2
CASSLGLAGVRWTGELFF
TGTGCCAGCAGTTTAGGGCTAGCGGGAGTAAGATGGACCGGGGAGCTGTTTTTT
>TRBJ2-1|.|TRBV10-3|TRBD1
CAISDRDRVGWNEQFF
TGTGCCATCAGTGATAGGGACAGGGTAGGATGGAATGAGCAGTTCTTC
>TRBJ2-7|.|TRBV5-1|TRBD2
CASSRGRLADEQYF
TGCGCCAGCAGCCGAGGGCGACTAGCAGACGAGCAGTACTTC
>TRBJ2-3|.|TRBV6-1|TRBD2
CASSGSAGGPPDTQYF
TGTGCCAGCAGTGGGTCTGCGGGGGGGCCGCCAGATACGCAGTATTTT
>TRBJ2-1|once|TRBV12-3/TRBV12-4|TRBD2
CASSHKTSGGQEGEQFF
TGTGCCAGCAGCCACAAAACTAGCGGGGGTCAAGAGGGGGAGCAGTTCTTC
>TRBJ1-2|once|TRBV12-3/TRBV12-4|.
CASSLQGNGYTF
TGTGCCAGCAGTTTACAGGGTAATGGCTACACCTTC
>TRBJ2-1|.|TRBV12-3/TRBV12-4|.
CASGPAFEQFF
TGTGCCAGCGGCCCGGCATTTGAGCAGTTCTTC
>TRBJ2-1|.|TRBV25-1|TRBD2
CASSEYFWGLAGGSYNEQFF
TGTGCCAGCAGTGAATATTTCTGGGGACTAGCGGGGGGCTCCTACAATGAGCAGTTCTTC
>TRBJ2-3|.|TRBV30|.
CAWSHLGSTDTQYF
TGTGCCTGGAGCCACCTTGGGAGCACAGATACGCAGTATTTT
>TRBJ2-7|few|TRBV19|.
CASSPTGPYEQYF
TGTGCCAGTAGTCCGACAGGACCCTACGAGCAGTACTTC
>TRBJ2-1|.|TRBV12-5|TRBD1
CASGPGTGGDEQFF
TGTGCTAGTGGTCCGGGGACAGGGGGTGATGAGCAGTTCTTC
>TRBJ1-2|.|TRBV12-3/TRBV12-4|.
CASAPNPNYGYTF
TGTGCCAGCGCCCCCAACCCTAACTATGGCTACACCTTC
>TRBJ2-7|.|TRBV25-1|TRBD1
CASSNLRGQPYEQYF
TGTGCCAGCAGTAACCTGAGGGGACAGCCGTACGAGCAGTACTTC
>TRBJ1-6|.|TRBV7-9|.
CASSHRGWPLGRRSPLHF
TGTGCCAGCAGCCATAGGGGCTGGCCTTTGGGGCGACGGTCACCCCTCCACTTT
>TRBJ2-1|.|TRBV20-1|TRBD2
CSARERETWGEQFF
TGCAGTGCTAGAGAGCGGGAGACCTGGGGGGAGCAGTTCTTC
>TRBJ2-5|.|TRBV11-2|.
CASSLADSSKETQYF
TGTGCCAGCAGCTTAGCGGACAGTTCCAAAGAGACCCAGTACTTC
>TRBJ2-7|few|TRBV20-1|.
CSARDMAFEQYF
TGCAGTGCTAGAGATATGGCTTTCGAGCAGTACTTC
>TRBJ1-1|.|TRBV29-1|TRBD1
CSVGTGGMEAFF
TGCAGCGTTGGGACAGGGGGGATGGAAGCTTTCTTT
>TRBJ2-4|once|TRBV6-5|.
CASSYGAGVAKNIQYF
TGTGCCAGCAGTTACGGAGCGGGTGTAGCCAAAAACATTCAGTACTTC
>TRBJ2-7|once|TRBV6-5|TRBD2
CASGLAGSDEQYF
TGTGCCAGCGGCCTAGCGGGGTCCGACGAGCAGTACTTC